This TCR beta chain was sequenced during a study of OX40 agonist ivuxolimab in advanced cancers. Measured with immunoSEQ multiplex PCR; TCRdb has only the in-frame clones, and not every one. The table shows about 67,000 clones, with around 80% occurring only once. CDR1 and CDR2 from the germline V gene are LGHNA and YNFKEQ. This CDR3 spans 15 amino acids. The V end lost 5 bases, the J end lost 0 bases, and 13 bases lay between the germline ends. This clone was seen just once. Sequences were derived from CD4+ or CD8+ T cells sorted from blood, sampled in a trial of the OX40 agonist ivuxolimab. The chain uses TRBV4-2 and TRBJ1-1; D gene unclear. The clonotype originates from an adult with an advanced solid tumor such as melanoma, head and neck, liver or kidney cancer. The CDR3: CASSLGGGLNTEAFF. In DNA, the CDR3 is TGTGCCAGCAGCTTGGGAGGTGGCCTGAACACTGAAGCTTTCTTT.